Below are 30 T cell receptor beta chains sequenced from a single sample in a study of CD8+CD57+ T cells in acquired aplastic anemia. Template material for TCR beta VDJ and CDR3 profiling consisted of genomic DNA. TCRdb used MiXCR to reprocess the reads, holding one entry per CDR3 protein. Found here are about 54,000 distinct CDR3 sequences, around 50% of them singletons; the top ten hold 16%. Sequencing was done on patients that had shown CD8+CD57+ cell expansion by flow cytometry. The sample was sorted CD4+, CD8+, or CD8+CD57+ T cells (not recorded which) from PBMCs. Every receptor here comes from a human donor with aplastic anemia.

The J gene is TRBJ1-4, the V gene TRBV25-1, with 7 bases lining up with TRBD1. The CDR3 contains 14 residues. The J segment lost 1 base and the V segment lost 5 bases, leaving 1 base of the junction unmatched. In germline, CDR1 is MGHDK, CDR2 SYGVNS. CDR3 sequence reads: CASSRQGTNEKLFF. CDR3 bases: TGTGCCAGCAGTCGACAGGGAACTAATGAAAAACTGTTTTTT.

The gene calls are TRBV4-3 and TRBJ2-7, with D tentatively TRBD1 (6 bases). The V gene's germline CDR1 is LGHNA and CDR2 YSLEER. The CDR3 has 18 residues. V lost 0 bases to trimming and J lost 0 bases, with 18 bases between them. CDR3: CASSQDYTVTGSSYEQYF. The CDR3 region has the DNA TGCGCCAGCAGCCAAGATTACACAGTTACAGGGAGCTCCTACGAGCAGTACTTC.

This clonotype was seen ten or more times. V and J are TRBV10-2 and TRBJ2-7, with 9 bases that match TRBD1. CDR3 length equals 14 residues. Per the germline V gene, CDR1 is WSHSY and CDR2 is SAAADI. After removal of 0 bases from V and 5 bases from J, the junction contained 2 bases not matched to a gene. The CDR3 region is CASSESGTGHEQYV. CDR3 coding DNA: TGCGCCAGCAGTGAGTCGGGGACAGGGCACGAGCAGTACGTC.

This clonotype was recorded at least ten times. The chain has TRBV6-1 and TRBJ1-6, with D unclear. Trimming cost V 6 bases and J 9 bases, with 24 bases left between them. The length of the CDR3 is 17 residues. Germline V gene lookup returns CDR1 MNHNS and CDR2 SASEGT. CDR3 nucleotides: TGTGCCAGCAGCCTCCGTCATGCGGCCTCCGGGAGTTCACCCCTCCACTTT. It is translated as CASSLRHAASGSSPLHF.

The chain uses TRBV7-9 and TRBJ1-1; TRBD1 might be the D (6 bases). The V end lost 5 bases, the J end lost 8 bases, and 15 bases lay between the germline ends. In germline, CDR1 is SEHNR, CDR2 FQNEAQ (reference sequence). The CDR3 extends over 13 amino acids. The CDR3 DNA sequence: TGTGCCAGCAGCCAAACAGGGAGAGGAGAAGCTTTCTTT. Amino acids: CASSQTGRGEAFF.

J is TRBJ1-6 and V is TRBV5-6; 7 positions agree with TRBD1. Germline CDR1 SGHDT, CDR2 YYEEEE. This CDR3 region has 15 residues. The V and J ends lost 6 bases and 8 bases, in that order; junction bases with no gene match: 11. The CDR3 reads CASNTGAGVHSPLHF. CDR3 sequence (DNA): TGTGCCAGCAACACAGGGGCAGGGGTGCATTCACCCCTCCACTTT.

The genes are TRBV2 and TRBJ2-7; 9 bases agree with TRBD1. V shed 5 bases and J 2 bases; nucleotides not matched to a gene: 7. Looked up from germline, CDR1 is SNHLY and CDR2 is FYNNEI. The CDR3 contains 15 residues. In DNA form, the CDR3 reads TGTGCCAGCAGTTACCGGGACAGGGAAACCTACGAGCAGTACTTC. This sequence encodes CASSYRDRETYEQYF.

There are many counts of this clonotype. This chain connects TRBV25-1 to TRBJ2-6; D unresolved. V lost 4 bases and J 0 bases, leaving 19 bases between the germline ends. Germline CDR1 is MGHDK and CDR2 is SYGVNS. The CDR3 is 19 residues long. CDR3 loop: CASSGLDRRISSGANVLTF. As DNA, the CDR3 is TGTGCCAGCAGTGGTCTCGATAGGAGAATCAGCTCTGGGGCCAACGTCCTGACTTTC.

As concerns this clonotype: Given a much more abundant clone one base away, this may be a read error. This sequence joins TRBV5-6 and TRBJ2-6; D assignment may be TRBD1 or TRBD2 (5 bases each). Germline lookup yields CDR1 SGHDT and CDR2 YYEEEE. This CDR3 spans 17 amino acids. The CDR3 nucleotides read TGTGCCAGCAGCTTGAGGGTGGGGCTCTCCGGGGCCAACGCCCTGACTTTC. It is translated as CASSLRVGLSGANALTF.

By its share, this clonotype is medium-sized. The CDR3 DNA follows: TGCAGCGGGGGGGGGACTGAAGCTTTCTTT. This encodes CSGGGTEAFF. The chain recombines TRBV29-1 with TRBJ1-1; tentative D call: TRBD1 (5 bases). The germline CDR1 and CDR2 sequences are SQVTM and ANQGSEA. V was shortened by 7 bases and J by 5 bases, with 8 bases between the two germline ends. The CDR3 totals 10 residues.

This clonotype was recorded only once. This chain joins TRBV11-2 and TRBJ2-5, with D hard to call. Germline-derived CDR1 and CDR2 are SGHAT and FQNNGV. The CDR3 contains 18 residues. Between the trimmed V and J ends, which lost 0 bases and 3 bases, there was a span of 20 bases. This chain's CDR3 is CASSLDRIDDPREETQYF. The CDR3 coding sequence is TGTGCCAGCAGCTTAGATCGAATTGACGACCCCCGGGAAGAGACCCAGTACTTC.

The rearrangement uses TRBV25-1 and TRBJ1-6; no firm D call. This CDR3 has 14 amino acids. V was pared by 6 bases and J by 9 bases, with 15 bases between. Germline values: CDR1 MGHDK, CDR2 SYGVNS. CDR3 DNA sequence: TGTGCCAGCAGCTTAGCTTTGCCGGTTTCACCCCTCCACTTT. It yields the protein CASSLALPVSPLHF. The variable domain in full, with the rest retrieved from reference TRBV25-1 and TRBJ1-6, is EADIYQTPRYLVIGTGKKITLECSQTMGHDKMYWYQQDPGMELHLIHYSYGVNSTEKGDLSSESTVSRIRTEHFPLTLESARPSHTSQYLCASSLALPVSPLHFGNGTRLTVT.

This clonotype was observed a few times. The CDR3 region has the DNA TGCAGCGTTGTGAACAGGTTGGGAGAGGGCTACACCTTC. Translation: CSVVNRLGEGYTF. V usage is TRBV29-1 and J usage is TRBJ1-2, with D perhaps matching TRBD1 (5 bases). V lost 4 bases, J lost 8 bases, and 17 bases lay in between. The CDR3 is 13 residues long. The germline gives CDR1 SQVTM, CDR2 ANQGSEA.

The chain combines TRBV29-1 with TRBJ1-5, with 9 positions matching TRBD1. The CDR3 totals 13 residues. Germline CDR1 reads SQVTM; CDR2 reads ANQGSEA. The trim removed 5 bases at V and 7 bases at J, leaving 6 bases unmatched. CDR3 region: CSVRDRDDQPQHF. CDR3 nucleotide sequence: TGCAGCGTTCGGGACAGGGACGACCAGCCCCAGCATTTT.

The gene calls are TRBV24-1 and TRBJ2-5; possibly TRBD1 for D (5 bases). The CDR3 totals 15 residues. V lost 1 base, J lost 2 bases, and 10 bases lay in between. The germline CDR1 and CDR2 sequences are KGHDR and SFDVKD. DNA of the CDR3: TGTGCCACCAGTGATTTTCGCCAGGGACAAGAGACCCAGTACTTC. Its translation is CATSDFRQGQETQYF.

This clonotype was seen a few times. The V gene is TRBV2, the J gene TRBJ1-2, with 11 bases aligning to TRBD1. V lost 8 bases to trimming and J lost 4 bases; unmatched junction nucleotides: 9. This CDR3 is built from 15 residues. Germline V lookup: CDR1 SNHLY, CDR2 FYNNEI. The CDR3 DNA reads as TGTGCCAGCCGATCCCCCGGGACAGGGGGCTATGGCTACACCTTC. This translates into CASRSPGTGGYGYTF.

The chain joins TRBV9 to TRBJ2-1; TRBD2 aligns across 7 bases. The germline V gene has CDR1 SGDLS and CDR2 YYNGEE. With V trimmed by 7 bases and J by 6 bases, 4 bases remained unmatched. There are 12 residues in the CDR3. CDR3: CASGGEINEQFF. As DNA, the CDR3 is TGTGCCAGCGGGGGGGAAATCAATGAGCAGTTCTTC.

This clonotype has at least ten counts. This sequence joins TRBV9 and TRBJ1-3; possible D gene TRBD1, 5 bases. Per the germline V gene, CDR1 is SGDLS and CDR2 is YYNGEE. Trimming shortened V by 0 bases and J by 0 bases, and 19 bases separated the two germline ends. The CDR3 sequence is 19 residues long. The CDR3 region is CASSVEDPDRVFSGNTIYF. The CDR3 coding sequence is TGTGCCAGCAGCGTAGAGGATCCCGACAGAGTCTTCTCTGGAAACACCATATATTTT. Supplemented by reference TRBV9 and TRBJ1-3, the full variable domain reads DSGVTQTPKHLITATGQRVTLRCSPRSGDLSVYWYQQSLDQGLQFLIQYYNGEERAKGNILERFSAQQFPDLHSELNLSSLELGDSALYFCASSVEDPDRVFSGNTIYFGEGSWLTVV.

This clonotype was found once. This chain joins TRBV25-1 and TRBJ1-2; D possibly corresponds to TRBD1 (6 bases). The germline CDR1 and CDR2 sequences are MGHDK and SYGVNS. There are 16 residues in the CDR3. The V end lost 6 bases, the J end lost 0 bases, and 17 bases lay between the germline ends. Here the CDR3 DNA reads TGTGCCAGCAGCGACACCGGGACACAATCTAACTATGGCTACACCTTC. It encodes CASSDTGTQSNYGYTF.

The table lists this clonotype with a few counts. The chain employs TRBV7-9 and TRBJ2-5; 8 bases line up with TRBD2. Germline CDR1 reads SEHNR; CDR2 reads FQNEAQ (reference sequence). The J segment lost 4 bases and the V segment lost 5 bases, leaving 9 bases of the junction unmatched. The CDR3 totals 15 residues. This chain's CDR3 is CASSPIFREGETQYF. CDR3 bases: TGTGCCAGCAGCCCCATTTTCCGGGAGGGAGAGACCCAGTACTTC.

This clonotype was detected ten times or more. One junction end does not reproduce the germline sequence, and a read error may be involved. The rearrangement uses TRBV9 and TRBJ2-1, with D hard to call. Germline assignment: CDR1 SGDLS and CDR2 YYNGEE. This CDR3 has 8 residues. The CDR3 DNA follows: TGTGCCAGCAGCACCGGGTCATGG. This sequence encodes CASSTGSW.

The V and J genes are TRBV14 and TRBJ2-7, with unresolved D. Germline V gives CDR1 SGHDN, CDR2 FVKESK. V lost 0 bases and J 7 bases, leaving 13 bases between the germline ends. The CDR3 runs to 14 residues. In DNA, the CDR3 is TGTGCCAGCAGCCAAGATTTTGGTTCCGGAGAGCAGTACTTC. Its protein is CASSQDFGSGEQYF.

The chain is built from TRBV12-3 or TRBV12-4 and TRBJ1-2; D is perhaps TRBD1 (6 bases). V shed 7 bases and J shed 0 bases, with 15 bases lying between them. CDR3 length: 15 residues. The chain's CDR3 is CASTLAGQTNYGYTF. The CDR3 DNA follows: TGTGCCAGCACCTTGGCGGGACAAACTAACTATGGCTACACCTTC.

This clonotype was found many times. The chain has TRBV19 and TRBJ1-2; TRBD1 aligns across 9 bases. Germline lookup yields CDR1 LNHDA and CDR2 SQIVND (reference sequence). This CDR3 region has 15 residues. V lost 1 base and J lost 5; bases outside the gene matches: 5. CDR3 region: CASSIVPGQGYGYTF. The CDR3 DNA reads TGTGCCAGTAGTATAGTACCCGGACAGGGGTATGGCTACACCTTC. The full variable domain, with the rest looked up from reference TRBV19 and TRBJ1-2, is DGGITQSPKYLFRKEGQNVTLSCEQNLNHDAMYWYRQDPGQGLRLIYYSQIVNDFQKGDIAEGYSVSREKKESFPLTVTSAQKNPTAFYLCASSIVPGQGYGYTFGSGTRLTVV.

This clonotype came up once. The chain recombines TRBV2 with TRBJ1-3; D is perhaps TRBD1 (5 bases). V lost 2 bases and J 6 bases, leaving 8 bases between the germline ends. CDR3 size: 13 residues. Germline-derived CDR1 and CDR2 are SNHLY and FYNNEI. Written as DNA, the CDR3 is TGTGCCAGCAGTGAACAGGGCCAAAACACCATATATTTT. This sequence encodes CASSEQGQNTIYF.

This clonotype showed up many times. The V call is TRBV12-3 or TRBV12-4, the J call TRBJ2-7; 8 nucleotides agree with TRBD2. V gave up 3 bases and J gave up 6 bases; unmatched junction bases: 7. The CDR3 is 14 residues long. The CDR3 DNA sequence: TGTGCCAGCAGTTTGGCGGGGGGCGGGAGCGAGCAGTACTTC. Its protein is CASSLAGGGSEQYF.

This clonotype was picked up many times. This chain uses TRBV11-2 with TRBJ1-6, with D unresolved. V lost 4 bases, J lost 7 bases, and 17 bases lay in between. This CDR3 has 16 amino acids. The germline V gene encodes CDR1 SGHAT and CDR2 FQNNGV. Here the CDR3 reads CASSSGWASPNSPLHF. The DNA of the CDR3 is TGTGCCAGCAGCTCTGGTTGGGCGTCGCCAAATTCACCCCTCCACTTT.

This clonotype came up many times. The chain recombines TRBV4-2 with TRBJ2-1; 15 bases agree with TRBD2. The CDR3 spans 15 residues. Trimming removed 3 bases from V and 7 bases from J; junction bases left unmatched: 1. In germline, CDR1 is LGHNA, CDR2 YNFKEQ. This CDR3 is CASSQGLAGGNEQFF. CDR3 DNA sequence: TGTGCCAGCAGCCAGGGACTAGCGGGGGGAAATGAGCAGTTCTTC.

This clonotype was seen repeatedly, ten times or more. The chain joins TRBV18 to TRBJ1-2; D perhaps matches TRBD1 (5 bases). CDR1 is KGHSH and CDR2 is LQKENI in the germline V gene. V was cut by 0 bases and J by 6 bases, with 11 bases left in between. The CDR3 runs to 14 residues. CDR3 region: CASSPPRGRNGYTF. CDR3 nucleotides: TGTGCCAGCTCACCACCGAGGGGCCGGAATGGCTACACCTTC. The full variable domain, with the rest looked up from reference TRBV18 and TRBJ1-2, is NAGVMQNPRHLVRRRGQEARLRCSPMKGHSHVYWYRQLPEEGLKFMVYLQKENIIDESGMPKERFSAEFPKEGPSILRIQQVVRGDSAAYFCASSPPRGRNGYTFGSGTRLTVV.

This clonotype came up many times. The rearrangement links TRBV5-5 to TRBJ1-1; 7 positions match TRBD1. From germline, CDR1 is SGHKS and CDR2 YYEKEE (reference sequence). The CDR3 has 15 residues. Trimming removed 3 bases from V and 4 bases from J; junction bases left unmatched: 9. In nucleotides, the CDR3 is TGTGCCAGCAGCTATTCCGGGACAGAGTCCACTGAAGCTTTCTTT. Protein sequence: CASSYSGTESTEAFF.